Below, 7 T cell receptor beta chains from the same sample are listed, as sequenced in a study of shared clonotypes between healthy human individuals. The method was immunoSEQ multiplex PCR; TCRdb's version includes in-frame clones alone and lacks a portion of them. Of approximately 2.3 million clones in the sample, 80% to 95% were seen once. Material for sequencing was naive CD4+ T cells from PBMCs. Subset noted: CD45RA+ positively selected. These receptors originate from a man younger than 30 in good health. Some clones in this sample may be carry-over from other donors' samples.

Here the CDR3 reads CAISDQGAQLFF. The CDR3 DNA reads TGTGCCATCAGTGATCAGGGGGCACAACTGTTTTTT. The rearrangement uses TRBV10-3 and TRBJ1-4; 8 bases are shared with TRBD1. The V gene end was trimmed by 3 bases and the J gene end by 12 bases; junction bases not matched to a gene: 3. Germline V gene lookup returns CDR1 ENHRY and CDR2 SYGVKD. The CDR3 spans 12 residues.

This chain links TRBV28 with TRBJ2-7, with D perhaps given as TRBD1 or TRBD2 (6 bases each). Germline CDR1 reads MDHEN; CDR2 reads SYDVKM. The CDR3 has 13 residues. Trimming took 9 bases from V and 5 from J, leaving 17 bases between them. CDR3 DNA sequence: TGTGCCAGTGGGAAAGGGGGGCGCAACGAGCAGTACTTC. It is translated as CASGKGGRNEQYF.

As DNA, the CDR3 is TGTGCCAGCAGTTTGTCGGGAGGAACCTACGAGCAGTACTTC. Amino acids: CASSLSGGTYEQYF. This sequence joins TRBV6-5 and TRBJ2-7, with 7 bases matching TRBD2. This CDR3 region has 14 residues. The trim removed 4 bases at V and 2 bases at J, leaving 5 bases unmatched. Per germline, CDR1 MNHEY and CDR2 SVGAGI.

The V call is TRBV14, the J call TRBJ2-6, with D unclear. From germline, CDR1 is SGHDN and CDR2 FVKESK. With 5 bases removed from V and 1 base from J, the gap between germline ends came to 21 bases. This CDR3 is 19 amino acids long. Here the CDR3 DNA reads TGTGCCAGCAGCGCCGAGTGGTGGCAGGCGCTTTCTGGGGCCAACGTCCTGACTTTC. Translation: CASSAEWWQALSGANVLTF.

J is TRBJ2-3 and V is TRBV2, with 10 bases matching TRBD1. This CDR3 spans 19 amino acids. V gave up 11 bases and J gave up 0 bases; unmatched junction bases: 20. Per the germline V gene, CDR1 is SNHLY and CDR2 is FYNNEI. The chain's CDR3 is CAGTIPRGQGVSSTDTQYF. CDR3 DNA: TGTGCCGGAACAATACCGCGTGGACAGGGGGTATCTAGCACAGATACGCAGTATTTT. Full variable domain (remainder filled in from reference TRBV2 and TRBJ2-3): EPEVTQTPSHQVTQMGQEVILRCVPISNHLYFYWYRQILGQKVEFLVSFYNNEISEKSEIFDDQFSVERPDGSNFTLKIRSTKLEDSAMYFCAGTIPRGQGVSSTDTQYFGPGTRLTVL.

The chain is built from TRBV27 and TRBJ2-3; 7 bases fit TRBD2. Losses at the gene ends were 2 bases for V and 5 bases for J; bases not matched to a gene: 10. CDR3 size: 16 residues. CDR1 and CDR2 (germline): MNHEY, SMNVEV (reference sequence). The CDR3 loop is CASSLNGGRGGDTQYF. Here the CDR3 DNA reads TGTGCCAGCAGTTTAAATGGCGGGAGAGGTGGAGATACGCAGTATTTT.

The chain carries TRBV7-9 and TRBJ2-7, with D perhaps matching TRBD1 (6 bases). Germline V gene data show CDR1 as SEHNR and CDR2 as FQNEAQ (reference sequence). The CDR3 extends over 16 amino acids. V was trimmed by 5 bases and J by 0 bases, leaving 17 bases between them. In DNA, the CDR3 is TGTGCCAGCAGCCGCCGTTTGGACAGATTCTCCTACGAGCAGTACTTC. Translated: CASSRRLDRFSYEQYF.